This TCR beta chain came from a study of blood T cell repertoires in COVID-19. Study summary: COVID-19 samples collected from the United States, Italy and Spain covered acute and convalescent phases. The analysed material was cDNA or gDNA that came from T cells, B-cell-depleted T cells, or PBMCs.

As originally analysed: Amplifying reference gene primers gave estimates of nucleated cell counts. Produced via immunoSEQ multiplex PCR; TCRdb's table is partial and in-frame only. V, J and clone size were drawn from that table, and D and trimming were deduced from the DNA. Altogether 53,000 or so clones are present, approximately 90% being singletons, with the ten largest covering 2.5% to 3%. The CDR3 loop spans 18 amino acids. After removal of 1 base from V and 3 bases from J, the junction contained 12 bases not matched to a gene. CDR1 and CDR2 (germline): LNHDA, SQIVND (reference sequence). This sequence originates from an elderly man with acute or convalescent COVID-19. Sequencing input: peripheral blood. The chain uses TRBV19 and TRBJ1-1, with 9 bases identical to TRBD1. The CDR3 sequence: CASSIGTDRGWGYTEAFF. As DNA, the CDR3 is TGTGCCAGTAGTATAGGGACGGACAGGGGATGGGGGTACACTGAAGCTTTCTTT.